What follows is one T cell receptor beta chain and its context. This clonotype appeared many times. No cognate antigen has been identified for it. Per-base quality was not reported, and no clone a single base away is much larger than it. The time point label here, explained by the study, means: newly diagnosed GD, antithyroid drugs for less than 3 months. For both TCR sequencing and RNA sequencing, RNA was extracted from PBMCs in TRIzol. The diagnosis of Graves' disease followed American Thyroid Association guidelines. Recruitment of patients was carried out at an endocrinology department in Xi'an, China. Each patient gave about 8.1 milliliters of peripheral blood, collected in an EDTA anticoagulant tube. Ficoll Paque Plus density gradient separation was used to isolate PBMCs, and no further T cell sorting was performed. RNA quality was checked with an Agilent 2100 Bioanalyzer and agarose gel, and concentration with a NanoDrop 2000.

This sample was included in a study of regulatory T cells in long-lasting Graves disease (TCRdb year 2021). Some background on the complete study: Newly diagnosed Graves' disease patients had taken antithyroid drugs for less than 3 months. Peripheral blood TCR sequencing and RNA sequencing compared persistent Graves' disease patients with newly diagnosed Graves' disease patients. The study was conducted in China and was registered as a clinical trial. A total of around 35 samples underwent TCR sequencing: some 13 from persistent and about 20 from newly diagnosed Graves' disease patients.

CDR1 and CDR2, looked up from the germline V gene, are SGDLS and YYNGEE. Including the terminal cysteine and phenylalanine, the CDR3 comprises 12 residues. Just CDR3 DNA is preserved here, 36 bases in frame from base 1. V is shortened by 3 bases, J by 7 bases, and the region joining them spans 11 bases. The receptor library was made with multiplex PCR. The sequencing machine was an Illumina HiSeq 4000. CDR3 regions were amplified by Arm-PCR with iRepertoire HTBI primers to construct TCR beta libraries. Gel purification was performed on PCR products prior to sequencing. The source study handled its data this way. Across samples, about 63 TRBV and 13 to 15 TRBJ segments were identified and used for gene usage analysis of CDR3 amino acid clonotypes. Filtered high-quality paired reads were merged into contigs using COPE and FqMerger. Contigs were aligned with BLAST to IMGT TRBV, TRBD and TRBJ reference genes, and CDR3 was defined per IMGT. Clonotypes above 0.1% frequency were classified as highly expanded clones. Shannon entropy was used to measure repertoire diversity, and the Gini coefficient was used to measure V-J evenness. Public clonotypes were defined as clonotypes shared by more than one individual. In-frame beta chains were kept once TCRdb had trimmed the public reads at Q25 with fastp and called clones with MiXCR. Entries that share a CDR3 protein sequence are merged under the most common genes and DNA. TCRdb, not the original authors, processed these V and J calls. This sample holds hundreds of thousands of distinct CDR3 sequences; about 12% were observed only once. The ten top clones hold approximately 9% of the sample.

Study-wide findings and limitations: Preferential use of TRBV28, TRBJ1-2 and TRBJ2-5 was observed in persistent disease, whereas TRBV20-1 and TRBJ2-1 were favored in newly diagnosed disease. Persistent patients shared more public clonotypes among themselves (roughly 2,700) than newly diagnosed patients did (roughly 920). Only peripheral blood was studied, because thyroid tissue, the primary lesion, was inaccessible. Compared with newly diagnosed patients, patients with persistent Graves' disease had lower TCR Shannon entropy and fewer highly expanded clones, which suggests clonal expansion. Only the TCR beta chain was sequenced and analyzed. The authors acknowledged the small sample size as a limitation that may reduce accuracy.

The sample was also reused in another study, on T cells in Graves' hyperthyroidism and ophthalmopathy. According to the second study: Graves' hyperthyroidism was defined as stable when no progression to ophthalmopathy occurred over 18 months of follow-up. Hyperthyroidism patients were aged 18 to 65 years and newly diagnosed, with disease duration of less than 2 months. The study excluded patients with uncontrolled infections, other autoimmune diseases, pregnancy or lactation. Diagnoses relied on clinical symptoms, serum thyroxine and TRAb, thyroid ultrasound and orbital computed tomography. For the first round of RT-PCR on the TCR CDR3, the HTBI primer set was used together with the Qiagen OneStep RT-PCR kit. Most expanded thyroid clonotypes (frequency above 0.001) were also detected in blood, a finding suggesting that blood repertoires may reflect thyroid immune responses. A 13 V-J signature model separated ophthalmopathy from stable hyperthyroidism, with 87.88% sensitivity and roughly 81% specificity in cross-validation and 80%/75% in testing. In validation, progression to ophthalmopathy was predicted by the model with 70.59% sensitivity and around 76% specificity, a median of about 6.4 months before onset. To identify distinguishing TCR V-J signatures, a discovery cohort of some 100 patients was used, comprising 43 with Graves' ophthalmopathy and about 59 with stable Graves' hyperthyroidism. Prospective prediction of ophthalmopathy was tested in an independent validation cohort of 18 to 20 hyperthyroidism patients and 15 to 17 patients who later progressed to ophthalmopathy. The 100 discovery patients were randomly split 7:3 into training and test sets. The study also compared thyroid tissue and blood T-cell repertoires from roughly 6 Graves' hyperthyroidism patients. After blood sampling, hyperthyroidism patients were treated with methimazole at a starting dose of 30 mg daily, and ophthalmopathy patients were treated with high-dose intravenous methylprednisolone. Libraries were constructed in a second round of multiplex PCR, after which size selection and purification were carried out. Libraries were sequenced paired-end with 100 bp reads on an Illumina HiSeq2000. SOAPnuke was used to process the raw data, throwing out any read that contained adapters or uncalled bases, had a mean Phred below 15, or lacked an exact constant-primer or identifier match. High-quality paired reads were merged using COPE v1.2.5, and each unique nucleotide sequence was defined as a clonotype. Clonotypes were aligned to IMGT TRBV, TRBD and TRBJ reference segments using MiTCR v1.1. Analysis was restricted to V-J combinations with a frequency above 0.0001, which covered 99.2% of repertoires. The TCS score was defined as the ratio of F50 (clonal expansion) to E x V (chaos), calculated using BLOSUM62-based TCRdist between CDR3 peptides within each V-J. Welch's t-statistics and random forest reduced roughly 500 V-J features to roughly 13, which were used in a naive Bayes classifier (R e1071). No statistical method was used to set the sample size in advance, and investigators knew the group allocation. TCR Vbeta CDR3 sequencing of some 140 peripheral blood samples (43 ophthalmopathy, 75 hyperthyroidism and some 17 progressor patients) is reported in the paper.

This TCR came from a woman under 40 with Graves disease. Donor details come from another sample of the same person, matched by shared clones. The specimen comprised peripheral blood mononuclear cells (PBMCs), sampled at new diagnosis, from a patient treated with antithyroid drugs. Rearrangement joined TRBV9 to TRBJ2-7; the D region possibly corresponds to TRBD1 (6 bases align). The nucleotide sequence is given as TGTGCCAGCAGCGAGCCAGGGGCTGAGCAGTACTTC. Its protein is CASSEPGAEQYF.